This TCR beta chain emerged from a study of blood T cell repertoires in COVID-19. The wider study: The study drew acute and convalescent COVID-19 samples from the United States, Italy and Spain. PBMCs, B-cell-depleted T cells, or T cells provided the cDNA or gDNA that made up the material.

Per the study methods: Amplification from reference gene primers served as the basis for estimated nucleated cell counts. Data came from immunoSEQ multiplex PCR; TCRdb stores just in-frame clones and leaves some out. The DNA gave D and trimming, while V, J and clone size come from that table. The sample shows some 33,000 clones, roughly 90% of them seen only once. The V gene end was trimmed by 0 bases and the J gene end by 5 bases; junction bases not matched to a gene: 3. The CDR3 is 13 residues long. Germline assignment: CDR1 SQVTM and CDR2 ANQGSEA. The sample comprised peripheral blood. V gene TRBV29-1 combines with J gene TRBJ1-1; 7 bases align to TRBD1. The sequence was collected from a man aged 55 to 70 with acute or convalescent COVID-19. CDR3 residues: CSVEDQQGTEAFF. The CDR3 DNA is TGCAGCGTTGAAGATCAACAGGGGACTGAAGCTTTCTTT. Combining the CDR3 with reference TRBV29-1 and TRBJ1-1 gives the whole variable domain SAVISQKPSRDICQRGTSLTIQCQVDSQVTMMFWYRQQPGQSLTLIATANQGSEATYESGFVIDKFPISRPNLTFSTLTVSNMSPEDSSIYLCSVEDQQGTEAFFGQGTRLTVV.